This passage covers 6 T cell receptor beta chains from one sample sequenced in a study of T cells in localized non-small cell lung cancer (dated by TCRdb to about 2020). Library construction relied on the immunoSEQ multiplex PCR assay. What TCRdb holds here is the immuneACCESS table cut down to in-frame rearrangements. Part of the clones is not present; checked against another copy, under half of the missing clones reflect an unresolved V gene, and the others are unexplained. Counted in this sample were tens of thousands of clones; approximately 84% of them appeared once. The ten largest clonotypes hold 1% to 1.5% of the sample. The source was peripheral blood, collected before any cancer treatment. The receptors stem from a female donor older than 55 with stage I lung adenocarcinoma.

This clone appeared a single time. J is TRBJ2-1 and V is TRBV5-4, with 8 bases aligning to TRBD2. The V segment lost 4 bases and the J segment 0 bases; nucleotides outside the gene matches: 3. The CDR3 sequence is 15 residues long. Germline V gene lookup returns CDR1 SGHNT and CDR2 YYREEE (reference sequence). Written as DNA, the CDR3 is TGTGCCAGCAGCCCGCGGGGGGACTCCTACAATGAGCAGTTCTTC. Translation gives CASSPRGDSYNEQFF. Drawing the rest from reference TRBV5-4 and TRBJ2-1, the complete variable domain is ETGVTQSPTHLIKTRGQQVTLRCSSQSGHNTVSWYQQALGQGPQFIFQYYREEENGRGNFPPRFSGLQFPNYSSELNVNALELDDSALYLCASSPRGDSYNEQFFGPGTRLTVL.

The V gene is TRBV27, the J gene TRBJ1-1; unclear D gene. The germline V gene has CDR1 MNHEY and CDR2 SMNVEV (reference sequence). There are 12 residues in the CDR3. V was shortened by 6 bases and J by 4 bases, with 9 bases between the two germline ends. The CDR3 coding sequence is TGTGCCAGCAGCCGAGGAGGCACTGAAGCTTTCTTT. Translating it yields CASSRGGTEAFF.

V gene TRBV13 combines with J gene TRBJ2-5, with 13 bases fitting TRBD2. The CDR3 has 20 amino acids. J lost 4 bases, V lost 0 bases, and 14 bases had no gene match. Per the germline V gene, CDR1 is PRHDT and CDR2 is FYEKMQ (reference sequence). CDR3 sequence: CASSLGGTSGDLLGGETQYF. The DNA for the CDR3 is TGTGCCAGCAGCTTAGGAGGGACTAGCGGGGACCTACTTGGGGGAGAGACCCAGTACTTC.

This clone was seen only once. This chain uses TRBV9 with TRBJ2-5; 9 nucleotides align to TRBD2. The CDR3 totals 14 residues. Looked up from germline, CDR1 is SGDLS and CDR2 is YYNGEE. Trimming at V came to 4 bases and at J to 5 bases, leaving 6 bases not matched to a gene. CDR3 nucleotide sequence: TGTGCCAGCAGCCTTAGCGGACTAGCGGAGACCCAGTACTTC. Protein: CASSLSGLAETQYF.

This chain joins TRBV6-6 and TRBJ2-7; D ambiguous. Trimming took off 2 bases at V and 0 bases at J, with 2 bases between the two ends. The length of the CDR3 is 12 residues. Germline assignment: CDR1 MNHNY and CDR2 SVGAGI (reference sequence). The CDR3 loop is CASSYSSYEQYF. The DNA for the CDR3 is TGTGCCAGCAGTTACAGCTCCTACGAGCAGTACTTC.

The V and J genes are TRBV2 and TRBJ2-5; D remains ambiguous. The V gene's germline CDR1 is SNHLY and CDR2 FYNNEI. The CDR3 loop spans 13 amino acids. The V end lost 4 bases, the J end lost 3 bases, and 9 bases lay between the germline ends. The chain's CDR3 is CASSGPNEETQYF. The CDR3, as DNA: TGTGCCAGCAGTGGACCCAACGAAGAGACCCAGTACTTC.